The following is a T cell receptor (beta chain) sequence with its context. Measured with immunoSEQ multiplex PCR; TCRdb has only the in-frame clones, and not every one. The sample has about 250,000 clones; 86% are singletons. Per the germline V gene, CDR1 is SNHLY and CDR2 is FYNNEI. V lost 7 bases and J lost 3; bases outside the gene matches: 9. This CDR3 spans 16 amino acids. The record originates from a study of blood T cell repertoires in COVID-19. The genes are TRBV2 and TRBJ2-1; 10 nucleotides agree with TRBD1. The sequence derives from a woman aged 55-70 years who had recovered from COVID-19. Sequencing was performed on peripheral blood. CDR3 nucleotide sequence: TGTGCCAGCACCAAAGGTCGGACAGGGGGCTACAATGAGCAGTTCTTC. The encoded protein is CASTKGRTGGYNEQFF.